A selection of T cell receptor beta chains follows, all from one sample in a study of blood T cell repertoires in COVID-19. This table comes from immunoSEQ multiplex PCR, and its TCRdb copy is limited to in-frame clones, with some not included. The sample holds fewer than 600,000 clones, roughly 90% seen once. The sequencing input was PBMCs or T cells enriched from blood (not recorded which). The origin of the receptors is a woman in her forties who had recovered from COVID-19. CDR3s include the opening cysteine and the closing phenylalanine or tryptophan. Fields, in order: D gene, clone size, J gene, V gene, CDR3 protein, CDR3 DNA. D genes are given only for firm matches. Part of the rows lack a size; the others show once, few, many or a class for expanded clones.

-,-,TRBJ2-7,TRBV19,CASSPDWGFSYEQYF,TGTGCCAGTAGCCCGGACTGGGGATTTTCCTACGAGCAGTACTTC
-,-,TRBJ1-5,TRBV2,CASSWGGTNQPQHF,TGTGCCAGCAGTTGGGGGGGGACCAATCAGCCCCAGCATTTT
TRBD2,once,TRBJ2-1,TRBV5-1,CASAVAGSYNEQFF,TGCGCCAGCGCCGTAGCGGGCTCCTACAATGAGCAGTTCTTC
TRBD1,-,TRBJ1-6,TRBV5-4,CASSLALTGVALSSPLHF,TGTGCCAGCAGCTTGGCTCTTACAGGGGTGGCTCTAAGTTCACCCCTCCACTTT
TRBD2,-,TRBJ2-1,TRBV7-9,CASSSAGTSGRAANEQFF,TGTGCCAGCAGCTCGGCCGGGACTAGCGGGAGGGCAGCCAATGAGCAGTTCTTC
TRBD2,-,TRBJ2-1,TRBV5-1,CASSIAGSSYNEQFF,TGCGCCAGCAGTATAGCGGGAAGCTCCTACAATGAGCAGTTCTTC
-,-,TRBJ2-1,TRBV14,CASSHLARQGNEQFF,TGTGCCAGCAGCCACCTGGCCCGGCAGGGCAATGAGCAGTTCTTC
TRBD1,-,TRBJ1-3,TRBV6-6,CASSPGQGSWPGNTIYF,TGTGCCAGCAGTCCGGGACAGGGGAGTTGGCCTGGAAACACCATATATTTT
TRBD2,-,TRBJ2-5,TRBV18,CASSPFASGSETQYF,TGTGCCAGCTCACCCTTCGCTAGCGGGAGTGAGACCCAGTACTTC
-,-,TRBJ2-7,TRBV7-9,CASSLKSGEYEQYF,TGTGCCAGCAGCTTAAAATCAGGCGAATACGAGCAGTACTTC
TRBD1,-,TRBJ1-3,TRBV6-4,CASSATDTDRVKSGNTIYF,TGTGCCAGCAGCGCAACCGACACAGACAGGGTTAAATCTGGAAACACCATATATTTT
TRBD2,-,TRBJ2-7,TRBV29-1,CSAGMGTSGLYEQYF,TGCAGCGCAGGTATGGGAACTAGCGGACTTTACGAGCAGTACTTC
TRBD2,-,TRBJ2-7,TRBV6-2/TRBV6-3,CASSRGLAGVREQYF,TGTGCCAGCAGTCGCGGACTAGCGGGAGTGCGCGAGCAGTACTTC
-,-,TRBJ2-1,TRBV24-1,CATSDPGTYNEQFF,TGTGCCACCAGTGATCCCGGGACCTACAATGAGCAGTTCTTC
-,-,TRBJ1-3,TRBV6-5,CASILTGSIIYF,TGTGCCAGCATTCTAACAGGGTCGATTATATATTTT
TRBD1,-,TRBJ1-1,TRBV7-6,CASSSRTGNTEAFF,TGTGCCAGCAGCTCCCGGACAGGGAACACTGAAGCTTTCTTT
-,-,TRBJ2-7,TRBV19,CASSAREGATYEQYF,TGTGCCAGTAGTGCCCGGGAGGGGGCAACCTACGAGCAGTACTTC
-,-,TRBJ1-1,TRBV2,CASKVQGASTEAFF,TGTGCCAGCAAAGTCCAGGGCGCGAGCACTGAAGCTTTCTTT
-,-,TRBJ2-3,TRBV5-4,CASSLGSGYTDTQYF,TGTGCCAGCAGCTTAGGGAGCGGTTACACAGATACGCAGTATTTT
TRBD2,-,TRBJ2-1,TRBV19,CASRILAGGQGNEQFF,TGTGCCAGTAGGATTCTAGCGGGAGGGCAAGGGAATGAGCAGTTCTTC
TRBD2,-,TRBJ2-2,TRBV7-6,CASSPLPAGGTGELFF,TGTGCCAGCAGCCCACTTCCAGCGGGAGGTACCGGGGAGCTGTTTTTT
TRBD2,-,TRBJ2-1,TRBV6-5,CASSPVAGGIFEQFF,TGTGCCAGCAGTCCTGTAGCGGGAGGAATTTTTGAGCAGTTCTTC
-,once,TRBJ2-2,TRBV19,CASSIGPGELFF,TGTGCCAGTAGTATAGGGCCCGGGGAGCTGTTTTTT
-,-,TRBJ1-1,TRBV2,CASSVEGATEAFF,TGTGCCAGCAGTGTAGAGGGTGCCACTGAAGCTTTCTTT
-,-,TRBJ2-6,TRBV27,CASSLQGLGANVLTF,TGTGCCAGCAGTTTGCAGGGTTTAGGGGCCAACGTCCTGACTTTC
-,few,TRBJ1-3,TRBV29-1,CSVDDSRSGNTIYF,TGCAGCGTTGATGACAGTCGCTCTGGAAACACCATATATTTT
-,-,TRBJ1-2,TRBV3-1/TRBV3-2,CASSQITNYGYTF,TGTGCCAGCAGCCAAATCACTAACTATGGCTACACCTTC
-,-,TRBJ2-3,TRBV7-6,CASSSTDTQYF,TGTGCCAGCAGCTCGACAGATACGCAGTATTTT
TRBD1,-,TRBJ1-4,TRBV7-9,CASSPQRPGQGEKLFF,TGTGCCAGCAGCCCCCAAAGGCCCGGACAGGGTGAAAAACTGTTTTTT
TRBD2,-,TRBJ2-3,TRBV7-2,CASSLRSGEASGTQYF,TGTGCCAGCAGCTTAAGGTCAGGGGAGGCTAGCGGGACGCAGTATTTT
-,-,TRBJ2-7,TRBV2,CASSEHSYEQYF,TGTGCCAGCAGTGAACACTCCTACGAGCAGTACTTC
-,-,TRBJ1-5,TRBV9,CASSVDRNQPQHF,TGTGCCAGCAGCGTAGACAGAAATCAGCCCCAGCATTTT
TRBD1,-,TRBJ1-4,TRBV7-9,CASRPQGNEKLFF,TGTGCCAGCAGGCCACAGGGGAATGAAAAACTGTTTTTT
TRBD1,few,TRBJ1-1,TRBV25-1,CASSNGQGRTEAFF,TGTGCCAGCAGTAATGGACAGGGGCGTACTGAAGCTTTCTTT
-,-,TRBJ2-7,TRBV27,CASSPKWQGSYEQYF,TGTGCCAGCAGCCCTAAATGGCAGGGGTCCTACGAGCAGTACTTC
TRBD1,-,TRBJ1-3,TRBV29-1,CSVQGDGNTIYF,TGCAGCGTGCAGGGGGATGGAAACACCATATATTTT
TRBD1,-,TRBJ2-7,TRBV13,CASSATDRGDYEQYF,TGTGCCAGCAGCGCGACAGACAGGGGCGACTACGAGCAGTACTTT
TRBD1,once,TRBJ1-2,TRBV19,CASSTSGTAGLYGYTF,TGTGCCAGTAGTACCTCAGGGACAGCGGGTCTCTATGGCTACACCTTC
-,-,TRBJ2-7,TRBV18,CASSPLPGPEQYF,TGTGCCAGCTCACCCCTCCCTGGGCCCGAGCAGTACTTC
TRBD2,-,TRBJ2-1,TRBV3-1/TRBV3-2,CASSPRDYTYNEQFF,TGTGCCAGCAGTCCTAGGGACTACACCTACAATGAGCAGTTCTTC
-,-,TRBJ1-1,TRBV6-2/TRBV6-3,CASSYPSNTEAFF,TGTGCCAGCAGTTACCCGTCGAACACTGAAGCTTTCTTT
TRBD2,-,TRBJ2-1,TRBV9,CASSVGILGEGYNEQFF,TGTGCCAGCAGCGTAGGAATTCTGGGGGAGGGCTACAATGAGCAGTTCTTC
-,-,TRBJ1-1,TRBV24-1,CATSDTGGSEAFF,TGTGCCACCAGTGATACGGGGGGCTCTGAAGCTTTCTTT
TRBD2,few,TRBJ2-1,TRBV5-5,CASSPGLAGASEQFF,TGTGCCAGCAGCCCCGGACTAGCGGGAGCTAGTGAGCAGTTCTTC
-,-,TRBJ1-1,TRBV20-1,CSASPGVNAEAFF,TGCAGTGCTAGTCCGGGGGTGAACGCTGAAGCTTTCTTT
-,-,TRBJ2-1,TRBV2,CASNTGISYNEQFF,TGTGCCAGTAATACAGGGATTTCGTACAATGAGCAGTTCTTC
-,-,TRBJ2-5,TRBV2,CASRADGGPQETQYF,TGTGCCAGCAGAGCCGATGGAGGGCCCCAAGAGACCCAGTACTTC
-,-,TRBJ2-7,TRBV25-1,CASSEKTSGLRLF,TGTGCCAGCAGTGAAAAGACATCCGGACTCCGGCTCTTC
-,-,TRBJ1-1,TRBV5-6,CASSSVDTEAFF,TGTGCCAGCAGCTCGGTGGACACTGAAGCTTTCTTT
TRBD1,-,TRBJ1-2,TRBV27,CASSFRGEYGYTF,TGTGCCAGCAGTTTCAGGGGGGAGTATGGCTACACCTTC
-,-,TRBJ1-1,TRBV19,CASSVRVEGTEAFF,TGTGCCAGTAGTGTCAGGGTTGAAGGCACTGAAGCTTTCTTT
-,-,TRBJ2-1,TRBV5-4,CASSLNSEQFF,TGTGCCAGCAGCCTGAACTCAGAGCAGTTCTTC
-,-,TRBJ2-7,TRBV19,CASSGHKTYEQYF,TGTGCCAGCTCGGGACATAAGACCTACGAGCAGTACTTC
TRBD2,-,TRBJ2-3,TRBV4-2,CASSQGSSGYTDTQYF,TGTGCCAGCAGCCAAGGTAGTAGCGGGTACACAGATACGCAGTATTTT
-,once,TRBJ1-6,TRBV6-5,CASSNRGSDSPLHF,TGTGCCAGCAGCAACCGGGGGTCGGATTCACCCCTCCACTTT
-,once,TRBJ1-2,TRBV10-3,CAIRGQEHGYTF,TGTGCCATCAGGGGGCAGGAACATGGCTACACCTTC
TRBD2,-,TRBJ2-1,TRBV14,CASSQAGGHAFSSYNEQFF,TGTGCCAGCAGCCAAGCGGGAGGGCACGCTTTTAGCTCCTACAATGAGCAGTTCTTC
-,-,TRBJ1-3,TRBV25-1,CASRGRGLASGNTIYF,TGTGCCAGCAGAGGAAGAGGGTTGGCCTCTGGAAACACCATATATTTT
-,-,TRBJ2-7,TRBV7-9,CASSLGAAGSYEQYF,TGTGCCAGCAGCTTAGGAGCGGCCGGCTCCTACGAGCAGTACTTC
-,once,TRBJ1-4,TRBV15,CATSPPHLQGNEKLFF,TGTGCCACCAGCCCCCCGCATTTACAGGGAAATGAAAAACTGTTTTTT